The rows below give T cell receptor beta chains drawn from one sample of a study of identical twins. TCRdb reanalysed the 5' RACE reads using MiXCR and keeps one entry per CDR3 protein. The sample lists 450,000 or so distinct CDR3 sequences; 14% were seen once. The same sample was also studied in work on yellow fever vaccine responses in identical twins.

The sequenced material came from CD4+ T cells sorted from blood. The source is a woman between 18 and 30 years old in good health. The CDR3 runs from the conserved cysteine through the conserved F or W. Each record gives: clone size, J gene, D gene, V gene, CDR3 DNA, CDR3 protein. A D gene is named only where the DNA matches it firmly. Some rows mark clone size as missing; the rest say once, few, many or name a class of expanded clone.

>.|TRBJ2-1|TRBD2|TRBV7-2
TGTGCCAGCAGATCTGGGACTAGCGCCTACAATGAGCAGTTCTTC
CASRSGTSAYNEQFF
>.|TRBJ2-2|TRBD1|TRBV5-4
TGTGCCAGCAGCTTCACAGGGGACCGCACCGGGGAGCTGTTTTTT
CASSFTGDRTGELFF
>.|TRBJ2-7|TRBD2|TRBV20-1
TGCAGTGTTGGACTAGCGGTCTCCTACGAGCAGTACTTC
CSVGLAVSYEQYF
>many|TRBJ2-7|TRBD2|TRBV6-5
TGTGCCAGCAGCTTAATAGCGGGAAGCTCCTACGAGCAGTACTTC
CASSLIAGSSYEQYF
>.|TRBJ2-4|.|TRBV7-2
TGTGCCAGCAGCTTAGTTGCGGGTGGGAACATTCAGTACTTC
CASSLVAGGNIQYF
>.|TRBJ2-7|.|TRBV20-1
TGCAGTGCTAGTCTCACAGGAACCTACGAGCAGTACTTC
CSASLTGTYEQYF
>few|TRBJ2-3|TRBD2|TRBV11-1
TGTGCCAGCAGCCCTATTCCGGGACTAGCGGGGTACACAGATACGCAGTATTTT
CASSPIPGLAGYTDTQYF
>few|TRBJ2-7|.|TRBV11-3
TGTGCCAGCAGCCTAGACTCCTTCTCCTACGAGCAGTACTTC
CASSLDSFSYEQYF
>.|TRBJ2-1|.|TRBV2
TGTGCCTCTAACCGACCCAATGAGCAGTTCTTC
CASNRPNEQFF
>.|TRBJ1-1|.|TRBV6-1
TGTGCCAGCAGCCCTCAGGTAGTTACCTTGAACACTGAAGCTTTCTTT
CASSPQVVTLNTEAFF
>.|TRBJ2-7|TRBD2|TRBV2
TGTGCCAGCAGTAGCGGGGGGGCGGCCTACGAGCAGTACTTC
CASSSGGAAYEQYF
>.|TRBJ2-6|.|TRBV6-5
TGTGCCAGCAGTTACTCCGGGATAGGGGCCAACGTCCTGACTTTC
CASSYSGIGANVLTF
>.|TRBJ2-1|.|TRBV14
TGTGCCAGCAGCGGGGGAACCTACAATGAGCAGTTCTTC
CASSGGTYNEQFF
>.|TRBJ2-2|.|TRBV7-9
TGTGCCAGCAGCCCGACGGGGCCCACGAACACCGGGGAGCTGTTTTTT
CASSPTGPTNTGELFF
>.|TRBJ2-1|TRBD2|TRBV5-1
TGCGCCAGCAGCTCGGCGGGAGCGTCCTACAATGAGCATTTCTTC
CASSSAGASYNEHFF
>.|TRBJ2-2|.|TRBV2
TGTGCCAGCAAGGTGGGGGACAACACCGGGGAGCTGTTTTTT
CASKVGDNTGELFF
>many|TRBJ2-1|TRBD2|TRBV20-1
TGCAGTGCCACAAACCTAGCGGCATCTCGTTACAATGAGCAGTTCTTC
CSATNLAASRYNEQFF
>many|TRBJ2-3|TRBD2|TRBV5-1
TGCGCCAGCAGCTTCGGACTAGCGGGTAGCACAGATACGCAGTATTTT
CASSFGLAGSTDTQYF
>few|TRBJ2-5|.|TRBV6-6
TGTGCCAGCAGTTTCGACTGGGCCGGTGACCAGTACTTC
CASSFDWAGDQYF
>few|TRBJ2-3|.|TRBV7-2
TGTGCCAGCAGCTTAGGGGCAGGGGAGACAGATACGCAGTATTTT
CASSLGAGETDTQYF
>.|TRBJ2-5|TRBD2|TRBV10-3
TGTGCCATCAGTGAGTCGACTAGCGGGACGAGGGAGACCCAGTACTTC
CAISESTSGTRETQYF
>.|TRBJ2-1|TRBD1|TRBV7-3
TGTGCCAGCAGATTCGGACAGGGAGTCTACAATGAGCAGTTCTTC
CASRFGQGVYNEQFF
>.|TRBJ2-1|TRBD2|TRBV11-1
TGTGCCAGCAGCTTCGCGGGGGAGAAGAACAATGAGCAGTTCTTC
CASSFAGEKNNEQFF
>.|TRBJ2-3|.|TRBV18
TGTGCCAGCTCACCACTGTACCAGGGGTCGAGTACAGATACGCAGTATTTT
CASSPLYQGSSTDTQYF
>.|TRBJ2-3|TRBD2|TRBV6-1
TGTGCCAGCAGCCCCGGGGGGATCAGCACAGATACGCAGTATTTT
CASSPGGISTDTQYF
>few|TRBJ2-1|.|TRBV2
TGTGCCAGCACTCCCCGGCAGGTAAAGAATGAGCAGTTCTTC
CASTPRQVKNEQFF
>many|TRBJ2-1|TRBD1|TRBV12-3/TRBV12-4
TGTGCCAGCAGACCGACCGACCGGGACAGGGGAAATGAGCAGTTCTTC
CASRPTDRDRGNEQFF
>few|TRBJ2-3|TRBD1|TRBV28
TGTGCCAGCAGTTGGGACAGGGGCATCGGAGATACGCAGTATTTT
CASSWDRGIGDTQYF
>many|TRBJ2-3|.|TRBV4-3
TGCGCCAGCAGCCAAGATCGGACCTTCACAGATACGCAGTATTTT
CASSQDRTFTDTQYF
>.|TRBJ1-1|TRBD1|TRBV12-3/TRBV12-4
TGTGCCAGCAGTTTCCGCGGACAGGGGTTGAACACTGAAGCTTTCTTT
CASSFRGQGLNTEAFF
>few|TRBJ1-2|.|TRBV18
TGTGCCAGCTCACCGAGTGGGAAGTCTAGTTTCTATGGCTACACCTTC
CASSPSGKSSFYGYTF
>few|TRBJ2-1|TRBD2|TRBV29-1
TGCAGCGTCGACGCAAATAGCGGGGCCAACAATGAGCAGTTCTTC
CSVDANSGANNEQFF
>few|TRBJ2-6|.|TRBV7-3
TGTGCCAGCAGCCCCTTAGGGTACTCTGGGGCCAACGTCCTGACTTTC
CASSPLGYSGANVLTF
>.|TRBJ2-1|TRBD1|TRBV11-2
TGTGCCAGCAGCACCACGGACAGGAGGAATGAGCAGTTCTTC
CASSTTDRRNEQFF
>few|TRBJ2-7|.|TRBV12-3/TRBV12-4
TGTGCCAGCAGTTCGCAGGTGCGCTACGAGCAGTACTTC
CASSSQVRYEQYF
>.|TRBJ1-6|.|TRBV29-1
TGCAGCGTGGCACTTGGAGATAATTCACCCCTCCACTTT
CSVALGDNSPLHF
>.|TRBJ2-5|.|TRBV18
TGTGCCAGCTCACCAAGACAGAGCAAAGAGACCCAGTACTTC
CASSPRQSKETQYF
>few|TRBJ1-2|TRBD1|TRBV20-1
TGCAGTGCTAGTGGGCCTAGACAGGGATTCGGCTACACCTTC
CSASGPRQGFGYTF
>few|TRBJ2-1|TRBD1|TRBV5-1
TGCGCCAGCAGCTCAGGACAGGGGGCTAGCAATGAGCAGTTCTTC
CASSSGQGASNEQFF
>many|TRBJ2-7|.|TRBV6-2/TRBV6-3
TGTGCCAGCAGCCCCATAGGGCCCTACGAGCAGTACTTC
CASSPIGPYEQYF
>.|TRBJ2-1|TRBD1|TRBV5-1
TGCGCCAGCAGTGCACAGGGGAACTCCTACAATGAGCAGTTCTTC
CASSAQGNSYNEQFF
>few|TRBJ2-3|TRBD1|TRBV24-1
TGTGCCACCCGACAGGGGGATACGCAGTATTTT
CATRQGDTQYF
>.|TRBJ2-7|.|TRBV3-1
TGTGCCAGCCTCGGACCTGGCTACGAGCAGTACTTC
CASLGPGYEQYF
>few|TRBJ2-5|.|TRBV7-2
TGTGCCAGCAGCTTTGGGACAAGGGGGAGAGACCAGTACTTC
CASSFGTRGRDQYF
>.|TRBJ2-3|.|TRBV3-1
TGTGCCAGCAGCCAAGATGGGGCGAAGATCACAGATACGCAGTATTTT
CASSQDGAKITDTQYF
>many|TRBJ2-2|.|TRBV12-3/TRBV12-4
TGTGCCTCGCAACTTAACACCGGGGAGCTGTTTTTT
CASQLNTGELFF
>few|TRBJ2-3|TRBD1|TRBV5-1
TGCGCCAGCAGCTCACAGGGGGTCGGCACAGATACGCAGTATTTT
CASSSQGVGTDTQYF
>many|TRBJ2-2|.|TRBV12-3/TRBV12-4
TGTGCCAGCAATTCGCCCGGGGAGCTGTTTTTT
CASNSPGELFF
>few|TRBJ2-5|.|TRBV7-7
TGTGCTAGCAGCTTAGAGTGGACAAGGACCCAGTACTTC
CASSLEWTRTQYF
>.|TRBJ2-2|.|TRBV18
TGTGCCAGCTCACCAAGGGAAAGGAACACCGGGGAGCTGTTTTTT
CASSPRERNTGELFF
>.|TRBJ2-2|.|TRBV6-2/TRBV6-3
TGTGCCAGCAGTTACGGTGGCAGGACGCCCGCGAACACCGGGGAGCTGTTTTTT
CASSYGGRTPANTGELFF
>.|TRBJ1-2|.|TRBV15
TGTGCCACCAGCAGAGGAAAGGGGGATCTCTATGGCTACACCTTC
CATSRGKGDLYGYTF
>.|TRBJ2-4|.|TRBV2
TGTGCCAGCAGTATAGAGACTACCATTCAGTACTTC
CASSIETTIQYF
>many|TRBJ2-7|TRBD1|TRBV5-1
TGCGCCAGCAGCTTGGACAGGGGATCCTACGAGCAGTACTTC
CASSLDRGSYEQYF
>.|TRBJ2-7|TRBD2|TRBV20-1
TGCAGTGCCCCCCAGCGGGAGACCCACGAGCAGTACTTC
CSAPQRETHEQYF